This T cell receptor beta chain was identified during a study of CD8 T cells in Susac syndrome. The CDR3 has 15 residues. Germline V gene lookup returns CDR1 MNHNS and CDR2 SASEGT. Germline trimming cut 2 bases from V and 4 bases from J; bases unmatched to any gene: 6. RNA was extracted with the RNeasy kit, and a quantity of about 0.5 to 1 ug was reverse transcribed using random hexamers. Multiplex immunoSEQ PCR targeted 54 Vbeta and 13 Jbeta TCR beta segments. TCRdb passed the immunoSEQ multiplex PCR reads through MiXCR, listing each CDR3 protein once. Of 130,000 or so distinct CDR3 sequences detected, roughly 95% appear once; the ten largest clones hold 0.11%.

The origin of this receptor is a human donor with multiple sclerosis. Input material: CD4+ T cells from PBMCs. This chain links TRBV6-1 with TRBJ1-2; 8 positions agree with TRBD1. The CDR3 region is CASSEQITGGYGYTF. CDR3 coding DNA: TGTGCCAGCAGTGAACAAATCACAGGGGGCTATGGCTACACCTTC.